The rows below give T cell receptor beta chains drawn from one sample of a study of regulatory T cells in long-lasting Graves disease. One entry per CDR3 protein results from TCRdb running MiXCR on the multiplex PCR reads. This sample has 420,000 or so distinct CDR3 sequences, with approximately 16% found just once. This same sample was also taken into another study, of T cells in Graves' hyperthyroidism and ophthalmopathy.

Sequencing used peripheral blood mononuclear cells (PBMCs), obtained at new diagnosis, from a patient treated with antithyroid drugs. The receptors here all came from a woman aged 18-35 years with Graves disease. Each CDR3 is given with its conserved first and last residue. Each record gives: D gene, clone size, V gene, J gene, CDR3 DNA, CDR3 protein. D genes are given only for firm matches. The size field is filled for only some rows; it gives once, few, many or a size class.

>TRBD2|.|TRBV12-5|TRBJ2-2
TGTGCTAGTGGGGAGCCGGGAGGAGTGCCCACCGGGGAGCTGTTTTTT
CASGEPGGVPTGELFF
>TRBD1|.|TRBV4-1|TRBJ1-2
TGCGCCAGCAGCCAGGACACCACCGGGACAGGCTATGGCTACACCTTC
CASSQDTTGTGYGYTF
>TRBD2|.|TRBV10-1|TRBJ2-1
TGCGCCAGCAGGACTAGCGGGAGTTTTTACAATGAGCAGTTCTTC
CASRTSGSFYNEQFF
>TRBD2|.|TRBV12-3/TRBV12-4|TRBJ2-5
TGTGCCAGCAGTTTAGCGCAGACTAGCGGCCAAGAGACCCAGTACTTC
CASSLAQTSGQETQYF
>TRBD2|.|TRBV4-3|TRBJ2-1
TGCGCCAGCAGCCAAATACTAGCGGGAGGTTATAATGAGCAGTTCTTC
CASSQILAGGYNEQFF
>.|.|TRBV20-1|TRBJ2-2
TGCAGTGGGACGAACACCGGGGAGCTGTTTTTT
CSGTNTGELFF
>TRBD1|many|TRBV11-3|TRBJ2-1
TGTGCCAGCAGCTTAACCGGGACAGGGCCCCACAATGAGCAGTTCTTC
CASSLTGTGPHNEQFF
>TRBD1|many|TRBV20-1|TRBJ2-7
TGCAGTGGGGACAGGGCCTACGAGCAGTACTTC
CSGDRAYEQYF
>.|.|TRBV3-1|TRBJ1-1
TGTGCCAGCAGCCTAGGAGGCAAGGATGAAGCTTTCTTT
CASSLGGKDEAFF
>TRBD2|few|TRBV7-2|TRBJ2-5
TGTGCCAGCAGCTCTAGCGGAAATCCCTACAATGAGCAGTACTTC
CASSSSGNPYNEQYF
>.|many|TRBV6-5|TRBJ1-4
TGTGCCAGCAGTTACACGAGGGGACGGGGTGAAAAACTGTTTTTT
CASSYTRGRGEKLFF
>.|many|TRBV4-1|TRBJ2-1
TGCGCCAGCAGCCAAGCGAACAGGGACTATGAGCAGTTCTTC
CASSQANRDYEQFF
>.|many|TRBV20-1|TRBJ1-4
TGCAGTGCTAGAGATTACGGGGGGGCGCACGAAAAACTGTTTTTT
CSARDYGGAHEKLFF
>TRBD2|many|TRBV12-3/TRBV12-4|TRBJ2-7
TGTGCCAGCAGTTTATCTAGCGGGAAGCTCCACGAGCAGTACTTC
CASSLSSGKLHEQYF
>TRBD1|.|TRBV20-1|TRBJ1-6
TGCAGTGTTTGGTACAGGGGGCGGTTAAGATCACCCCTCCACTTT
CSVWYRGRLRSPLHF
>.|few|TRBV29-1|TRBJ2-7
TGCAGCGTTGAAGTCGAGGGCCCGGGCTACGAGCAGTACTTC
CSVEVEGPGYEQYF
>TRBD2|few|TRBV6-2/TRBV6-3|TRBJ2-1
TGTGCCAGCAGTGACCGGGGACTACCGCTGAACGAGCAGTTCTTC
CASSDRGLPLNEQFF
>.|.|TRBV6-5|TRBJ1-2
TGTGCCAGCAGTTACGGGCAGGGGGGCTACACCTTC
CASSYGQGGYTF
>.|few|TRBV15|TRBJ2-1
TGTGCCACCAGCAGAGGGCCTGAGGTCAATGAGCAGTTCTTC
CATSRGPEVNEQFF
>.|few|TRBV7-9|TRBJ1-4
TGTGCCAGCAGCCCACCCATTAATGAAAAACTGTTTTTT
CASSPPINEKLFF
>.|many|TRBV2|TRBJ2-3
TGTGCCAGCAGTGACAATGGCTTTCATATGGATACGCAGTATTTT
CASSDNGFHMDTQYF
>.|many|TRBV28|TRBJ2-5
TGTGCCAGCAGTTTATCCAAAGAGACCCAGTACTTC
CASSLSKETQYF
>.|many|TRBV28|TRBJ2-7
TGTGCCAGCAGTTTTCTTAGCAGGGCCTACGAGCAGTACTTC
CASSFLSRAYEQYF
>TRBD2|.|TRBV10-3|TRBJ2-7
TGTGCCATCAGCGGGACTAGCGGCACTTACGAGCAGTACTTC
CAISGTSGTYEQYF
>.|many|TRBV6-2/TRBV6-3|TRBJ1-5
TGTGCCAGCAGTTACGCGGACACTTACAATCAGCCCCAGCATTTT
CASSYADTYNQPQHF
>TRBD2|many|TRBV5-6|TRBJ2-5
TGTGCCAGCAGCTCGGGACTAGCGGGATTAGAGACCCAGTACTTC
CASSSGLAGLETQYF
>.|.|TRBV14|TRBJ1-3
TGTGCCAGCAGCCAACGAAACCGGGTCTCTGGAAACACCATATATTTT
CASSQRNRVSGNTIYF
>.|.|TRBV29-1|TRBJ1-2
TGCAGCGTTACCTCGGTCCAACCCGGCTACACCTTC
CSVTSVQPGYTF
>.|few|TRBV6-2/TRBV6-3|TRBJ2-1
TGTGCCAGCAGTTACCCAGACAGGAGGGAGTTCTTC
CASSYPDRREFF
>.|.|TRBV20-1|TRBJ2-1
TGCAGTGCTAGAAAGTTCGGGGGCGGTGAGCAGTTCTTC
CSARKFGGGEQFF
>.|many|TRBV20-1|TRBJ2-3
TGCAGTGCTAGTGACGAGGGCGCAGATACGCAGTATTTT
CSASDEGADTQYF
>TRBD2|many|TRBV11-3|TRBJ2-1
TGTGCCAGCAGCTGGAATAGCGGGACCAACTCCTACAATGAGCAGTTCTTC
CASSWNSGTNSYNEQFF
>.|.|TRBV6-1|TRBJ2-7
TGTGCCAGCAGTGATTTGCGGGTAGCCTACGAGCAGTACTTC
CASSDLRVAYEQYF
>.|many|TRBV20-1|TRBJ2-3
TGCAGTGCTAGTAGACGGGGGATAAGCACAGATACGCAGTATTTT
CSASRRGISTDTQYF
>TRBD1|.|TRBV13|TRBJ2-2
TGTGCCAGCAGCCCGCCCCGTTTGCAGGGGGCGAACACCGGGGAGCTGTTTTTT
CASSPPRLQGANTGELFF
>.|.|TRBV15|TRBJ2-2
TGTGCCACAGGGGTGACTAGGGTTACCGGGGAGCTGTTTTTT
CATGVTRVTGELFF
>TRBD2|many|TRBV7-9|TRBJ2-7
TGTGCCAGCAGCTTAGCGTCGACGGGAGGATCCTACGAGCAGTACTTC
CASSLASTGGSYEQYF
>TRBD2|few|TRBV29-1|TRBJ2-2
TGCAGCGTTGAAGGGGGGGGTAGCGGGGAAACCGGGGAGCTGTTTTTT
CSVEGGGSGETGELFF
>TRBD1|many|TRBV20-1|TRBJ1-2
TGCAGTGCTAGAGATTCGGACAGGACATATGGCTACACCTTC
CSARDSDRTYGYTF
>.|many|TRBV11-2|TRBJ2-1
TGTGCCAGCAGCTTGGGCGTGGATGAGCAGTTCTTC
CASSLGVDEQFF
>.|many|TRBV11-2|TRBJ2-5
TGTGCCAGCAGCTCCCTCGGGCAAGAGACCCAGTACTTC
CASSSLGQETQYF
>.|few|TRBV7-9|TRBJ2-7
TGTGCCAGCAGCTCAGGGACCGAATCCTACGAGCAGTACTTC
CASSSGTESYEQYF
>TRBD2|.|TRBV19|TRBJ2-7
TGTGCCAGTGGTTTTAGCGGGAGCTCCTACGAGCAGTACTTC
CASGFSGSSYEQYF
>TRBD1|.|TRBV7-2|TRBJ2-7
TGTGCCAGCAGCTTGATGGGACAGAGCTACGAGCAGTACTTC
CASSLMGQSYEQYF
>.|few|TRBV28|TRBJ1-1
TGTGCCAGCAACTACTTATGGGCGATGAACACTGAAGCTTTCTTT
CASNYLWAMNTEAFF
>.|many|TRBV6-1|TRBJ2-3
TGTGCCAGCAGTCGGGAAGCTTCTACTAGCACAGATACGCAGTATTTT
CASSREASTSTDTQYF
>.|few|TRBV30|TRBJ2-5
TGTGCCTGGAGTGTTCGATTCCAAGAGACCCAGTACTTC
CAWSVRFQETQYF
>TRBD2|many|TRBV20-1|TRBJ2-7
TGCAGTGCTAGAGAAATAGCGGGAGACGGTGAGCAGTACTTC
CSAREIAGDGEQYF
>.|many|TRBV18|TRBJ2-1
TGTGCCAGCTCACCCCCGGGGAGCTCCTACAATGAGCAGTTCTTC
CASSPPGSSYNEQFF
>.|.|TRBV2|TRBJ2-3
TGTGCCAGCAGTGAGAGGTACACAGATACGCAGTATTTT
CASSERYTDTQYF
>.|.|TRBV6-5|TRBJ2-1
TGTGCCAGCAGTTATGGCGCATCCTACAATGAGCAGTTCTTC
CASSYGASYNEQFF
>.|many|TRBV12-3/TRBV12-4|TRBJ1-1
TGTGCCAGCAGCCACAGGGAAGACACTGAAGCTTTCTTT
CASSHREDTEAFF
>TRBD2|many|TRBV6-1|TRBJ2-7
TGTGCCAGCAGTGAAGAAGCGGGAGGGCTACTCGAGCAGTACTTC
CASSEEAGGLLEQYF
>.|few|TRBV27|TRBJ1-5
TGTGCCAGCAGTTTTTCGGCCCGGCTGAGCAATCAGCCCCAGCATTTT
CASSFSARLSNQPQHF
>.|.|TRBV20-1|TRBJ1-4
TGCAGTGCTAGAGCCAGGACAGTTGAGTATAATGAAAAACTGTTTTTT
CSARARTVEYNEKLFF